Included here is one TCR beta chain sequence, with context. The PCR made use of 60 Vbeta and 13 Jbeta primers. Profiled with immunoSEQ multiplex PCR; TCRdb holds only in-frame clones, not every one. The sample records about 210,000 clones, approximately 86% being singletons. This sample is drawn from a study of cytomegalovirus exposure and HLA in healthy donors. Trimming cost V 3 bases and J 3 bases, with 11 bases left between them. The germline gives CDR1 SNHLY, CDR2 FYNNEI. This CDR3 has 15 residues. The rearrangement uses TRBV2 and TRBJ2-2; D remains unclear. The receptor's source is a woman in her twenties or thirties in good health and CMV-seronegative. The sample taken for sequencing was PBMCs. CDR3 sequence reads: CASSEVETDTGELFF. CDR3 coding DNA: TGTGCCAGCAGTGAGGTTGAAACTGACACCGGGGAGCTGTTTTTT.